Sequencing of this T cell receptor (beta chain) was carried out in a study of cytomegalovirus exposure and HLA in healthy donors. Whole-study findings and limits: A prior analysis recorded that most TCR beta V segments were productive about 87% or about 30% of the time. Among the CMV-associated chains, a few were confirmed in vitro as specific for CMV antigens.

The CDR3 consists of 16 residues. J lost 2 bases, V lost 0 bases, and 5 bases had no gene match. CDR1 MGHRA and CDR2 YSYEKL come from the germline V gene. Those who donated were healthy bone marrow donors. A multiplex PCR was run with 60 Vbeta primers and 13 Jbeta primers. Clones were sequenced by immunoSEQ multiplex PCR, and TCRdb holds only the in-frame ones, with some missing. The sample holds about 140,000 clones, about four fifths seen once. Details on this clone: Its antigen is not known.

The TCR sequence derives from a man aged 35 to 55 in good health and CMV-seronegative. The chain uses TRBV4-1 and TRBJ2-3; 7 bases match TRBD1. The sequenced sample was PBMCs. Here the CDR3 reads CASSQDPGTATDTQYF. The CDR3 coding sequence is TGCGCCAGCAGCCAAGATCCCGGGACAGCCACAGATACGCAGTATTTT.